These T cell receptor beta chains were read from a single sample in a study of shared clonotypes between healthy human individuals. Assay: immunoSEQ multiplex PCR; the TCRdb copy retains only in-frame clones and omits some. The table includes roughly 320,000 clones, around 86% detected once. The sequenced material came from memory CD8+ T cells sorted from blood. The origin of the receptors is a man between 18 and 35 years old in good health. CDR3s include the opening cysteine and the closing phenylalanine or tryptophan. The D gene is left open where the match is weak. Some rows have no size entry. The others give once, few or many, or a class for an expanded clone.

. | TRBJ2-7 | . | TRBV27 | CASSFKGKTYEQYF | TGTGCCAGCAGTTTCAAGGGGAAGACCTACGAGCAGTACTTC
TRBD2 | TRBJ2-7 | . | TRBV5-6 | CASSLGLAGTSYEQYF | TGTGCCAGCAGCTTGGGTCTAGCGGGAACTTCCTACGAGCAGTACTTC
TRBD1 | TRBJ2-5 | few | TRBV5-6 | CASSAGQGGETQYF | TGTGCCAGCAGCGCGGGACAGGGCGGGGAGACCCAGTACTTC
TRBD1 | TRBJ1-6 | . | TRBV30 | CAWRGQGLAPLHF | TGTGCCTGGAGGGGACAGGGATTAGCACCCCTCCACTTT
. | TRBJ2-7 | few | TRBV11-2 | CASSFLGEFIEQYF | TGTGCCAGCAGCTTCTTAGGGGAATTCATCGAGCAGTACTTC
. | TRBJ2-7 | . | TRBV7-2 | CASSLGGTASYEQYF | TGTGCCAGCAGCTTAGGTGGGACGGCATCCTACGAGCAGTACTTC
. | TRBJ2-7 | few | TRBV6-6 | CASSYWGELYF | TGTGCCAGCAGTTACTGGGGGGAGCTGTACTTC
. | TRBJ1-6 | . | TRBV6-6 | CASSYSDSTLHF | TGTGCCAGCAGTTACTCGGACTCGACCCTCCACTTT
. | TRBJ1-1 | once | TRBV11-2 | CASSSLSRGLWTEAFF | TGTGCCAGCAGCTCCCTTTCTCGGGGGCTCTGGACTGAAGCTTTCTTT
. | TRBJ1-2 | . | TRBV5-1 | CASSSDRLLRRYTF | TGCGCCAGCAGCTCCGACAGGCTTCTCCGCCGCTACACCTTC
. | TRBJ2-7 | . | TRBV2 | CASKMKTYEQYF | TGTGCCAGCAAGATGAAAACCTACGAGCAGTACTTC
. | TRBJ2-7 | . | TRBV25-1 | CASSESGGPYEQYF | TGTGCCAGCAGTGAATCGGGGGGCCCCTACGAGCAGTACTTC
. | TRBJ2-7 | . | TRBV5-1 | CASSTGQRYEQYF | TGCGCCAGCAGCACCGGACAGCGCTACGAGCAGTACTTC
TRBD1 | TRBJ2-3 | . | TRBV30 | CAWSELPTGGTDTQYF | TGTGCCTGGAGTGAACTCCCGACAGGGGGCACAGATACGCAGTATTTT
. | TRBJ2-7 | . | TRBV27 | CASSLSPMEFYEQYF | TGTGCCAGCAGTTTATCCCCCATGGAGTTCTACGAGCAGTACTTC
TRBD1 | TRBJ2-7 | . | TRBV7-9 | CASSWDSYEQYF | TGTGCCAGCAGTTGGGACAGCTACGAGCAGTACTTC
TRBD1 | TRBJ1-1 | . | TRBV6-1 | CASSETGANTEAFF | TGTGCCAGCAGCGAGACAGGGGCGAACACTGAAGCTTTCTTT
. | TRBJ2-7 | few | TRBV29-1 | CSVKQNGYEQYF | TGCAGCGTTAAGCAGAACGGCTACGAGCAGTACTTC
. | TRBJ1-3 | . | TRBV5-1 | CASSLVEIRTGNTIYF | TGCGCCAGCAGCTTGGTAGAGATTAGAACTGGAAACACCATATATTTT